This TCR beta chain comes out of a study of regulatory T cells in long-lasting Graves disease. Through Arm-PCR of CDR3 regions and iRepertoire HTBI primers, TCR beta libraries were built. MiXCR, run by TCRdb on the multiplex PCR reads, gives a single entry per CDR3 protein. The sample records about 450,000 distinct CDR3 sequences, roughly 17% being singletons. The germline gives CDR1 KGHSH, CDR2 LQKENI. The CDR3 runs to 16 residues. V lost 3 bases and J lost 4; bases outside the gene matches: 4. This clonotype was observed many times. As for time point: newly diagnosed GD, antithyroid drugs for less than 3 months. From RNA extracted from PBMCs, the TCR library was made. The same sample was also used in a study of T cells in Graves' hyperthyroidism and ophthalmopathy.

Here the sequenced sample was peripheral blood mononuclear cells (PBMCs), taken at new diagnosis, from a patient treated with antithyroid drugs. The chain links TRBV18 to TRBJ2-3; 13 nucleotides match TRBD2. The receptor was isolated from a woman aged 25 to 39 with Graves disease. CDR3 region: CASSPGLAGVADTQYF. CDR3 DNA: TGTGCCAGCTCACCCGGACTAGCGGGGGTGGCAGATACGCAGTATTTT.